The 21 T cell receptor beta chains in this list originate from one sample, sequenced in a study of early T cells in non-severe SARS-CoV-2 infection. TCRdb used MiXCR to reprocess the 5' RACE reads, holding one entry per CDR3 protein. The sample carries 80,000 to 100,000 distinct CDR3 sequences, about 14% recorded once. Sequences were obtained from whole blood. These receptor sequences come from an adult who was a healthcare worker with PCR-confirmed SARS-CoV-2 infection or an uninfected control (not recorded which).

The gene calls are TRBV16 and TRBJ1-2; D is possibly TRBD1 (6 bases). The germline gives CDR1 KGHSY, CDR2 FQNENV. The V end lost 3 bases, the J end lost 7 bases, and 9 bases lay between the germline ends. This CDR3 is built from 12 residues. Here the CDR3 reads CASSHPGVGYTF. The CDR3, as DNA: TGTGCCAGCAGCCATCCAGGGGTTGGCTACACCTTC.

The chain uses TRBV29-1 and TRBJ2-2, with 11 bases aligning to TRBD2. The CDR3 sequence is 16 residues long. Trimming at V came to 3 bases and at J to 1 base, leaving 4 bases not matched to a gene. Germline CDR1 is SQVTM and CDR2 is ANQGSEA. Here the CDR3 DNA reads TGCAGCGTTGATCTAGCGGGGGGCGAGAACACCGGGGAGCTGTTTTTT. It yields the protein CSVDLAGGENTGELFF.

This clonotype was observed at least ten times. This rearrangement joins TRBV29-1 to TRBJ1-2; D is perhaps TRBD1 (6 bases). The CDR3 sequence is 12 residues long. The V end was cut by 7 bases, the J end by 3 bases, with 12 bases between. Looked up from germline, CDR1 is SQVTM and CDR2 is ANQGSEA. For the CDR3, the DNA is TGCAGCGCAGGGGATCTGGACTATGGCTACACCTTC. Encoded protein: CSAGDLDYGYTF.

This clonotype was picked up a small number of times. The chain uses TRBV20-1 and TRBJ2-1, with 7 bases aligning to TRBD1. This CDR3 is built from 14 residues. V was clipped by 6 bases and J by 9 bases; unmatched bases: 14. Germline CDR1 DFQATT, CDR2 SNEGSKA (reference sequence). Written as DNA, the CDR3 is TGCAGTGCCCAGGTCCTCAGGGGGTCAGCTGAGCAGTTCTTC. Its translation is CSAQVLRGSAEQFF.

The V and J genes are TRBV19 and TRBJ2-5; the D gene could be TRBD1 or TRBD2 (5 bases each). Looked up from germline, CDR1 is LNHDA and CDR2 is SQIVND (reference sequence). The CDR3 has 13 residues. The V and J ends lost 3 bases and 2 bases respectively, with 7 bases between them. CDR3 DNA sequence: TGTGCCAGTAGTATTGGGGGACAAGAGACCCAGTACTTC. It yields the protein CASSIGGQETQYF.

V usage is TRBV29-1 and J usage is TRBJ2-3; TRBD1 is a possible D gene (6 bases). The germline gives CDR1 SQVTM, CDR2 ANQGSEA. The CDR3 is 13 residues long. Trimming removed 2 bases at V and 3 bases at J, with 9 bases between. This chain's CDR3 is CSVEQGMTDTQYF. In DNA, the CDR3 is TGCAGCGTTGAACAGGGGATGACAGATACGCAGTATTTT.

This chain connects TRBV9 to TRBJ2-2; 8 positions match TRBD1. With 0 bases clipped from V and 4 bases from J, the junction kept 5 bases outside the gene matches. The CDR3 is made up of 16 amino acids. The germline V gene has CDR1 SGDLS and CDR2 YYNGEE. CDR3 protein: CASSVGSTGATGELFF. The CDR3 DNA reads as TGTGCCAGCAGCGTAGGCTCGACAGGGGCCACCGGGGAGCTGTTTTTT.

Here the CDR3 DNA reads TGTGCCAGCAAGCTAGCGGGGAACACCGGGGAGCTGTTTTTT. This sequence encodes CASKLAGNTGELFF. V gene TRBV2 combines with J gene TRBJ2-2; 8 positions match TRBD2. The CDR3 contains 14 residues. The germline V gene has CDR1 SNHLY and CDR2 FYNNEI. V was pared by 7 bases and J by 1 base, with 2 bases of the junction left unmatched.

There are a few counts of this clonotype. V is TRBV7-2 and J is TRBJ1-1; D is uncertain. With 1 base removed from V and 5 bases from J, the gap between germline ends came to 11 bases. Germline CDR1 SGHTA, CDR2 FQGNSA. The CDR3 extends over 14 amino acids. For the CDR3, the DNA is TGTGCCAGCAGCTTAGGGTTGTTAGGGACTGAAGCTTTCTTT. The encoded protein is CASSLGLLGTEAFF.

The table lists this clonotype with a few counts. The chain recombines TRBV10-1 with TRBJ1-1; 10 bases agree with TRBD1. The CDR3 spans 15 residues. Germline CDR1 is WNHNN and CDR2 is SYGVQD (reference sequence). Trimming cost V 2 bases and J 5 bases; bases outside gene matches: 5. CDR3 in DNA: TGCGCCAGCAGTGAGACCCCGGGACAGGGGACTGAAGCTTTCTTT. It specifies CASSETPGQGTEAFF.

This clonotype was seen more than once but under ten times. The chain employs TRBV4-1 and TRBJ1-6; D remains ambiguous. Germline assignment: CDR1 MGHRA and CDR2 YSYEKL. Trimming cost V 2 bases and J 0 bases, with 11 bases left between them. The CDR3 totals 17 residues. CDR3 in DNA: TGCGCCAGCAGCCAAAGTGGCGGGAGCTCCTATAATTCACCCCTCCACTTT. Translating gives CASSQSGGSSYNSPLHF.

This clonotype was counted a few times. The chain employs TRBV7-9 and TRBJ2-6; the D call may be TRBD1 or TRBD2 (6 bases each). Between the trimmed V and J ends, which lost 3 bases and 4 bases, there was a span of 16 bases. The germline CDR1 and CDR2 sequences are SEHNR and FQNEAQ (reference sequence). There are 17 residues in the CDR3. The CDR3 nucleotides are TGTGCCAGCAGCTTCCTGGGGGGCGCGGCCGGGGCCAACGTCCTGACTTTC. Its translation is CASSFLGGAAGANVLTF.

V is TRBV11-2 and J is TRBJ2-3, with D uncertain. Trimming took 5 bases from V and 2 from J, leaving 14 bases between them. The CDR3 length is 15 residues. The germline CDR1 and CDR2 sequences are SGHAT and FQNNGV. The CDR3 loop reads CASSDARRYTDTQYF. As DNA, the CDR3 is TGTGCCAGCAGCGACGCGCGGCGGTACACAGATACGCAGTATTTT.

V usage is TRBV9 and J usage is TRBJ1-4; a weak D match, TRBD1 (5 bases). V was shortened by 0 bases and J by 8 bases, with 8 bases between the two germline ends. Per germline, CDR1 SGDLS and CDR2 YYNGEE. The CDR3 extends over 13 amino acids. In DNA, the CDR3 is TGTGCCAGCAGCGTAGGGGAGGGGGAAAAACTGTTTTTT. It specifies CASSVGEGEKLFF.

This clonotype was found many times. This chain connects TRBV9 to TRBJ1-6, with TRBD1 identical over 9 bases. CDR3 size: 14 residues. CDR1 is SGDLS, CDR2 YYNGEE, per germline. V dropped 4 bases and J dropped 7; count of bases not matched to a gene: 3. In DNA form, the CDR3 reads TGTGCCAGCAGCCGGACAGGGGACAATTCACCCCTCCACTTT. Encoded protein: CASSRTGDNSPLHF.

V is TRBV9 and J is TRBJ2-3, with TRBD2 matching 14 bases. Trimming at V came to 4 bases and at J to 0 bases, leaving 10 bases not matched to a gene. Germline-derived CDR1 and CDR2 are SGDLS and YYNGEE. The CDR3 consists of 19 residues. The CDR3 spells CASSITGTSGGPSTDTQYF. The CDR3 coding sequence is TGTGCCAGCAGCATTACCGGGACTAGCGGGGGCCCTAGCACAGATACGCAGTATTTT.

In DNA form, the CDR3 reads TGTGCCAGTGGACAGGGGGCGCCCGGGGAGCTGTTTTTT. Encoded protein: CASGQGAPGELFF. This sequence joins TRBV28 and TRBJ2-2; 11 bases align to TRBD1. The V and J ends lost 9 bases and 6 bases, in that order; junction bases with no gene match: 3. CDR1 is MDHEN, CDR2 SYDVKM, per germline. The CDR3 is 13 residues long. Complete variable domain (other parts from reference TRBV28 and TRBJ2-2): DVKVTQSSRYLVKRTGEKVFLECVQDMDHENMFWYRQDPGLGLRLIYFSYDVKMKEKGDIPEGYSVSREKKERFSLILESASTNQTSMYLCASGQGAPGELFFGEGSRLTVL.

This clonotype came up many times. V and J are TRBV21-1 and TRBJ1-5. TRBV21-1 is a known pseudogene. The CDR3 length is 16 residues. Written as DNA, the CDR3 is TGTGCCAGCAGCGCTCGTTGGGGCAGGGAGGATCAGCCCCAGCATTTT. As protein: CASSARWGREDQPQHF.

The CDR3 bases are TGTGCCACCAGTGATCCCCCTTCACTTAGCACAGATACGCAGTATTTT. This sequence encodes CATSDPPSLSTDTQYF. The rearrangement links TRBV24-1 to TRBJ2-3; D not resolved. There are 16 residues in the CDR3. V lost 3 bases, J lost 0 bases, and 12 bases lay in between. Germline values: CDR1 KGHDR, CDR2 SFDVKD.

This clonotype occurred a few times. The chain links TRBV10-1 to TRBJ1-2, with D unresolved. The V and J ends lost 3 bases and 3 bases respectively, with 8 bases between them. The germline V gene encodes CDR1 WNHNN and CDR2 SYGVQD (reference sequence). The CDR3 contains 13 residues. In DNA form, the CDR3 reads TGCGCCAGCAGTGATGCCAGCCACTATGGCTACACCTTC. Amino acid sequence: CASSDASHYGYTF.

V is TRBV1 and J is TRBJ2-1; the table names TRBD1, a call not compared with the DNA. TRBV1 is listed as a pseudogene. This CDR3 is 17 amino acids long. This CDR3 is CTSSQDPGHRTYNEQFF. As DNA, the CDR3 is TGCACCAGCAGCCAAGATCCGGGACACCGTACCTACAATGAGCAGTTCTTC.